This entry lists 8 T cell receptor beta chains sequenced from one sample in a study of STAT3 mutations in large granular lymphocyte leukemia. Overall study results and limits: In T-cell large granular lymphocyte leukemia, about half of patients showed multiple immunodominant subclonotypes.

Data came from immunoSEQ multiplex PCR; TCRdb stores just in-frame clones and leaves some out. In the table there are tens of thousands of clones, about 81% of which are singletons. Their antigens are not known. Sequenced input: PBMCs. These receptors originate from a human donor with T large granular lymphocyte leukemia. Some clones in this sample may be carry-over from other donors' samples.

Details on this clone: The same CDR3 can be traced to other DNA sequences in this sample. The rearrangement links TRBV5-1 to TRBJ1-1; D gene ambiguous. Germline assignment: CDR1 SGHRS and CDR2 YFSETQ. The V and J ends lost 0 bases and 1 base respectively, with 4 bases between them. CDR3 length equals 13 residues. CDR3 sequence (DNA): TGCGCCAGCAGCTTGGGGGAGAACACTGAAGCTTTCTTT. Its translation: CASSLGENTEAFF.

The chain links TRBV19 to TRBJ2-5; TRBD1 or TRBD2 may be the D gene (5 bases each). V was clipped by 1 base and J by 9 bases, with 12 bases between them. The germline CDR1 and CDR2 sequences are LNHDA and SQIVND (reference sequence). This CDR3 region has 13 residues. The CDR3 nucleotides read TGTGCCAGTAGTATAGCGGGGACCGGGGCCCAGTACTTC. This gives the protein CASSIAGTGAQYF.

The CDR3 DNA sequence: TGTGCCTGGAGTGTAGTCGAATCACCCCTCCACTTT. Amino acids: CAWSVVESPLHF. The genes are TRBV30 and TRBJ1-6; D is ambiguous. With 0 bases removed from V and 10 bases from J, the gap between germline ends came to 7 bases. CDR1 and CDR2 (germline): GTSNPN, SVGIG (reference sequence). This CDR3 is 12 amino acids long.

This clone has only one observation. This sequence joins TRBV5-1 and TRBJ2-3, with TRBD2 identical over 9 bases. This CDR3 contains 15 residues. From germline, CDR1 is SGHRS and CDR2 YFSETQ. Losses at the gene ends were 5 bases for V and 4 bases for J; bases not matched to a gene: 8. DNA of the CDR3: TGCGCCAGCAGTCTGAGGGGACTAGCCGCAGATACGCAGTATTTT. This sequence encodes CASSLRGLAADTQYF.

The V call is TRBV28, the J call TRBJ1-1; D call uncertain. Trimming took 2 bases from V and 1 from J, leaving 8 bases between them. The length of the CDR3 is 14 residues. Germline assignment: CDR1 MDHEN and CDR2 SYDVKM. CDR3: CASSLPAENTEAFF. The CDR3 bases are TGTGCCAGCAGTTTACCCGCGGAGAACACTGAAGCTTTCTTT.

V and J are TRBV6-1 and TRBJ2-2; D possibly uses TRBD1 or TRBD2 (6 bases each). V lost 8 bases to trimming and J lost 3 bases, with 10 bases between them. The CDR3 runs to 13 residues. CDR1 and CDR2 from the germline V gene are MNHNS and SASEGT. Here the CDR3 DNA reads TGTGCCAGCGGGGGGCGATACACCGGGGAGCTGTTTTTT. It specifies CASGGRYTGELFF.

The genes are TRBV29-1 and TRBJ1-1, with D perhaps TRBD1 (5 bases). The CDR3 consists of 13 residues. V lost 1 base to trimming and J lost 6 bases, with 12 bases between them. Germline V lookup: CDR1 SQVTM, CDR2 ANQGSEA. The CDR3 DNA follows: TGCAGCGTTGAAGGACAGTTCTCCGCTGAAGCTTTCTTT. This codes for CSVEGQFSAEAFF.

The chain recombines TRBV6-5 with TRBJ2-5, with 8 nucleotides matching TRBD1. The V and J ends lost 6 bases and 5 bases, in that order; junction bases with no gene match: 11. Germline lookup yields CDR1 MNHEY and CDR2 SVGAGI. The CDR3 extends over 15 amino acids. CDR3: CASRRLRGHHETQYF. For the CDR3, the DNA is TGTGCCAGCAGACGACTCAGGGGGCATCACGAGACCCAGTACTTC.